The 4 T cell receptor beta chains below come from one sample, sequenced in a study of cytomegalovirus exposure and HLA in healthy donors. Primers for the PCR totalled 60 Vbeta and 13 Jbeta. Measured with immunoSEQ multiplex PCR; TCRdb has only the in-frame clones, and not every one. Here the sample spans some 98,000 clones, around 67% being singletons. The sample taken for sequencing was PBMCs. These receptors were collected from a man aged 50 to 59 in good health and CMV-seronegative.

The rearrangement joins TRBV7-2 to TRBJ2-2, with D tentatively TRBD2 (5 bases). The germline V and J ends were trimmed by 5 bases and 5 bases, with 12 bases remaining between them. The germline V gene has CDR1 SGHTA and CDR2 FQGNSA. There are 14 residues in the CDR3. DNA for the CDR3: TGTGCCAGCAGCACGACTCGGGGAACCGGGGAGCTGTTTTTT. As protein: CASSTTRGTGELFF.

This chain links TRBV13 with TRBJ1-2; maybe TRBD1 (6 bases). The CDR3 sequence is 17 residues long. V lost 5 bases, J lost 0 bases, and 19 bases lay in between. Per germline, CDR1 PRHDT and CDR2 FYEKMQ (reference sequence). In DNA, the CDR3 is TGTGCCAGCAGCAAGAGTTTACAGGGAGCTTCTAACTATGGCTACACCTTC. This sequence encodes CASSKSLQGASNYGYTF.

This rearrangement joins TRBV28 to TRBJ1-1, with 8 bases lining up with TRBD1. The CDR3 has 13 residues. Germline CDR1 and CDR2: MDHEN and SYDVKM. The V and J ends lost 3 bases and 10 bases, in that order; junction bases with no gene match: 7. The chain's CDR3 is CASSFLQGARAFF. The CDR3 DNA follows: TGTGCCAGCAGTTTCCTCCAGGGGGCGAGAGCTTTCTTT.

This chain uses TRBV6-5 with TRBJ2-3; no clear D gene. V was clipped by 0 bases and J by 7 bases, with 11 bases between them. CDR3 length: 14 residues. Germline V gives CDR1 MNHEY, CDR2 SVGAGI. The DNA for the CDR3 is TGTGCCAGCAGTTACTCGGCCAGGCAATATACGCAGTATTTT. Translation gives CASSYSARQYTQYF.